This T cell receptor (beta chain) emerged from a study of CD8 T cells in Susac syndrome. The CDR3 has 15 residues. Germline CDR1 DFQATT, CDR2 SNEGSKA (reference sequence). V was pared by 5 bases and J by 2 bases, with 11 bases of the junction left unmatched. CD8+ and CD4+ T cells taken from blood had their TCR beta sequenced. Random hexamers were used to reverse transcribe roughly 0.5 to 1 ug of RNA. The TCR beta CDR3 was amplified by immunoSEQ multiplex PCR across 54 Vbeta, 13 Jbeta. TCRdb recomputed calls from the immunoSEQ multiplex PCR reads with MiXCR, one row per CDR3 protein. Here the sample spans 71,000 or so distinct CDR3 sequences, 96% being singletons.

The sequence came from a human donor with multiple sclerosis. Specimen: CD4+ T cells from PBMCs. The chain links TRBV20-1 to TRBJ1-1; TRBD1 matches 7 bases. The chain's CDR3 is CSAGTLGQTNTEAFF. For the CDR3, the DNA is TGCAGTGCTGGTACCCTGGGACAGACTAACACTGAAGCTTTCTTT.